Included here is one T cell receptor (beta chain) sequence, with context. Methods used by the authors: Estimated nucleated cell counts came from reference gene primer amplification. Generated by immunoSEQ multiplex PCR, the TCRdb table keeps only in-frame clones and is missing some. V and J calls and clone size come straight from that table; D and trimming were deduced from the DNA. The data show just under 100,000 clones, with roughly 86% seen just once and about an eighth held by the top ten. This specimen comes from a study of blood T cell repertoires in COVID-19. At the level of the study: COVID-19 samples collected from the United States, Italy and Spain covered acute and convalescent phases. T cells, B-cell-depleted T cells, or PBMCs provided the cDNA or gDNA that served as material.

The CDR3 is 12 residues long. Germline V lookup: CDR1 SQVTM, CDR2 ANQGSEA. The V and J ends lost 5 bases and 7 bases respectively, with 15 bases between them. This chain connects TRBV29-1 to TRBJ2-7; maybe TRBD1 (6 bases). The sequencing sample was made of peripheral blood. This sequence originates from a woman aged 55-70 years in a cohort sampled during active or convalescent COVID-19. CDR3 nucleotides: TGCAGCGTTACGGACAGCACCTGGGAGCAGTACTTC. Translated: CSVTDSTWEQYF.